This T cell receptor (beta chain) was sequenced during a study of control samples from healthy donors and cancer patients. Clones were sequenced by immunoSEQ multiplex PCR, and TCRdb holds only the in-frame ones, with some missing. The table has approximately 140,000 clones, about 85% seen once. This clone came up once. The TCR sequence derives from a woman aged 30 to 39 in good health. Sequencing used blood.

CDR3 coding DNA: TGTGCCAGCAGCGACCGAGCGGGAGTAACAGATACGCAGTATTTT. Its protein is CASSDRAGVTDTQYF. V is TRBV2 and J is TRBJ2-3; 8 bases are a match to TRBD2. CDR3 length equals 15 residues. J gave up 3 bases and V 6 bases, and 8 bases lay outside the gene matches. Germline V gene data show CDR1 as SNHLY and CDR2 as FYNNEI.